The following is a T cell receptor (beta chain) sequence with its context. Its antigen is as yet unknown. Generated by immunoSEQ multiplex PCR, the TCRdb table keeps only in-frame clones and is missing some. The table has fewer than 60,000 clones, roughly 89% seen once. The donors formed part of the roughly 120-subject validation cohort, distinct from the roughly 620-subject first cohort. These data are taken from a study of cytomegalovirus exposure and HLA in healthy donors. Study information: The roughly 120 validation repertoires matched the 666 first-cohort repertoires in platform, a later analysis reported. General observations from the study: Rarity held for most TCR sequences, but there were some public TCRs that occurred in many donors. Three of the chains that were CMV-associated were confirmed in vitro to be specific for CMV antigens.

CDR3 length: 14 residues. Germline V gene lookup returns CDR1 ENHRY and CDR2 SYGVKD. V was trimmed by 0 bases and J by 6 bases, leaving 12 bases between them. The chain combines TRBV10-3 with TRBJ2-7; D uncertain. The source is a young woman in good health and CMV-seronegative. The sample consisted of PBMCs. The CDR3 reads CAISESTGSGEQYF. In DNA, the CDR3 is TGTGCCATCAGTGAGTCGACCGGGTCTGGCGAGCAGTACTTC.